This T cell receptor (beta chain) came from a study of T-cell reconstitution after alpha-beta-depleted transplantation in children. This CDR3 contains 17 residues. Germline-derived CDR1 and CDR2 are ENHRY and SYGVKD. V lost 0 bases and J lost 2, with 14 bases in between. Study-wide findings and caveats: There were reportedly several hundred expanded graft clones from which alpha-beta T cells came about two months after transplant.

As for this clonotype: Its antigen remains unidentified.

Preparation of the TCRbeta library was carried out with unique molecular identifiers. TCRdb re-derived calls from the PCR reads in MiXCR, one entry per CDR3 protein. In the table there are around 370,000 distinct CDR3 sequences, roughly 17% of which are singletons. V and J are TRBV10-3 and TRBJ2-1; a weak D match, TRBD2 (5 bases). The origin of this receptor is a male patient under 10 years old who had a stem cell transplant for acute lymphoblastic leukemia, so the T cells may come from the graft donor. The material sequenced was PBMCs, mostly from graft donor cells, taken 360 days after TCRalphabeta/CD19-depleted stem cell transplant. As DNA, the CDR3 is TGTGCCATCAGTGAGTCGTTTCGGCTAGCCCCCTACAATGAGCAGTTCTTC. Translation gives CAISESFRLAPYNEQFF.